This record concerns one TCR beta chain sequence. The CDR3 spans 14 residues. The germline V gene has CDR1 LNHDA and CDR2 SQIVND (reference sequence). After removal of 7 bases from V and 4 bases from J, the junction contained 8 bases not matched to a gene. This sample stems from a study of blood T cell repertoires in COVID-19. Across the study: From the United States, Italy and Spain came samples of acute and convalescent COVID-19. From T cells, B-cell-depleted T cells, or PBMCs came the material, which was cDNA or gDNA.

In the authors' workflow: Researchers report that nucleated cell counts were estimated from reference gene primer amplification. Libraries were prepared by immunoSEQ multiplex PCR; TCRdb keeps only in-frame clonotypes and omits some of them. V and J calls and clone size follow that table, whereas D and trimming were derived from the DNA. The sample yields under 40,000 clones, 89% seen once. Sample: peripheral blood. V is TRBV19 and J is TRBJ2-3; TRBD2 aligns across 7 bases. The clonotype was recovered from a human donor in a cohort sampled during active COVID-19. The CDR3 reads CASKIRAGADTQYF. DNA of the CDR3: TGTGCCAGTAAGATCAGGGCGGGGGCAGATACGCAGTATTTT.